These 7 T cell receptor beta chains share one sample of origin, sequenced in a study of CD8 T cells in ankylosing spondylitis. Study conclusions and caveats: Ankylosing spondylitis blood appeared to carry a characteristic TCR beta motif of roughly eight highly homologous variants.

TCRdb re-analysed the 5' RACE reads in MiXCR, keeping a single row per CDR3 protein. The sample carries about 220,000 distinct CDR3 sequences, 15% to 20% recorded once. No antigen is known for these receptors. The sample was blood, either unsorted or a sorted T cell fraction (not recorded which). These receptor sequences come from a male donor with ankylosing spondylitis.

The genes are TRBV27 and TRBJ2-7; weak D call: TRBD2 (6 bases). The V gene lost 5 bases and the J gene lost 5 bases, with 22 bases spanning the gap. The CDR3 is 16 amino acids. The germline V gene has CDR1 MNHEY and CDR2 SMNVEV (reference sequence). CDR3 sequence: CASSPISYGGPDEQYF. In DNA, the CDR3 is TGTGCCAGCAGTCCTATATCTTACGGAGGGCCCGACGAGCAGTACTTC.

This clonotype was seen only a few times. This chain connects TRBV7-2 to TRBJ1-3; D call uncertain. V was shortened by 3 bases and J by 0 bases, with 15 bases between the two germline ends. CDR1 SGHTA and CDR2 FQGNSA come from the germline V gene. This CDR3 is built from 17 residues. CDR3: CASSLSALGHSGNTIYF. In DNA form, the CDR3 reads TGTGCCAGCAGCTTGTCAGCCCTAGGCCACTCTGGAAACACCATATATTTT. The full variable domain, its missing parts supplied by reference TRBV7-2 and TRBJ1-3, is GAGVSQSPSNKVTEKGKDVELRCDPISGHTALYWYRQSLGQGLEFLIYFQGNSAPDKSGLPSDRFSAERTGGSVSTLTIQRTQQEDSAVYLCASSLSALGHSGNTIYFGEGSWLTVV.

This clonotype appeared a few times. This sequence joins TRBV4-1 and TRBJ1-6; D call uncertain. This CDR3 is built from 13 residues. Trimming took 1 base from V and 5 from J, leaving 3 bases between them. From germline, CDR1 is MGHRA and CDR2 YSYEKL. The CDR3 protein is CASSQVNNSPLHF. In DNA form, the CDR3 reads TGCGCCAGCAGCCAAGTCAATAATTCACCCCTCCACTTT.

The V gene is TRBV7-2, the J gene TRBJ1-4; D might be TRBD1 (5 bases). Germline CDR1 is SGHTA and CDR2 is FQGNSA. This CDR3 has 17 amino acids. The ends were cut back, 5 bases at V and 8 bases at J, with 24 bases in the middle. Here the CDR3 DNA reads TGTGCCAGCAGCCTTCCGCGTACCGGGGGGGAGGAGGAAAAACTGTTTTTT. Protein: CASSLPRTGGEEEKLFF.

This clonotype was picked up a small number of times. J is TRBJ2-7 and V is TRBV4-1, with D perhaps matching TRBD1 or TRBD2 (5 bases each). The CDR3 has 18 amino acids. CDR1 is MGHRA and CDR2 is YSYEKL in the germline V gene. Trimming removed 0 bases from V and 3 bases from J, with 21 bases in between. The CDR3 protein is CASSQDPSGDHTVYEQYF. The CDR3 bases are TGCGCCAGCAGCCAAGATCCCTCCGGGGACCATACGGTCTACGAGCAGTACTTC.

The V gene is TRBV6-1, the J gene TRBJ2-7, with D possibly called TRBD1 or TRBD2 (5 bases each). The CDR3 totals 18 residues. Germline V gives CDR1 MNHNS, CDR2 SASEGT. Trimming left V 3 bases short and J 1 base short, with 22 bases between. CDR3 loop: CASSDLLFGTPDSYEQYF. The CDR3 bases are TGTGCCAGCAGTGATCTCCTGTTCGGGACCCCAGATTCCTACGAGCAGTACTTC.

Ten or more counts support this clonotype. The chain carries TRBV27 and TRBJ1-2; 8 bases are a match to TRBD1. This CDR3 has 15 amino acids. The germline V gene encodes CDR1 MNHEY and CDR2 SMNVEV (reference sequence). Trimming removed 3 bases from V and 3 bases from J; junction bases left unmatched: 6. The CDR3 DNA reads TGTGCCAGCAGTTTCTCAGGACAGGGTGACTATGGCTACACCTTC. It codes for CASSFSGQGDYGYTF.